This T cell receptor beta chain stems from a study of Ad26.COV2.S vaccination and SARS-CoV-2 variants. Study results and caveats: Placebo recipients and vaccine recipients were similar in non-spike TCR breadth. Placebo recipients trailed vaccine recipients in spike-specific TCR breadth. CD8+ and CD4+ T cells specific for spike reportedly responded with substantial breadth after vaccination.

The germline V and J ends were trimmed by 0 bases and 11 bases, with 17 bases remaining between them. Germline V gene data show CDR1 as SGDLS and CDR2 as YYNGEE. The CDR3 has 14 amino acids. Documented treatment: 15 to 20 received Ad26.COV2.S at low or high dose, single or two shots; 5 received placebo; per-sample allocation not given. Sampling was done on day 63 after the first vaccine or placebo injection. Whoever gave the sample was an adult aged 18-55 years in Boston. Details on this clone: Its cognate antigen is unknown.

The data were produced by immunoSEQ multiplex PCR, yet TCRdb's version contains in-frame clones alone and is incomplete. The data hold hundreds of thousands of clones, with less than 90% observed a single time. J is TRBJ1-1 and V is TRBV9; D possibly corresponds to TRBD1 (6 bases). Here the sequenced sample was peripheral blood, taken in a trial of Ad26.COV2.S vaccine versus placebo. This receptor was identified in a person aged 18-65 years who received the Ad26.COV2.S COVID-19 vaccine or a placebo. In DNA, the CDR3 is TGTGCCAGCAGCGTAGCTGGGGGCGCAGGTCACGCTTTCTTT. This gives the protein CASSVAGGAGHAFF. Full variable domain (remainder filled in from reference TRBV9 and TRBJ1-1): DSGVTQTPKHLITATGQRVTLRCSPRSGDLSVYWYQQSLDQGLQFLIQYYNGEERAKGNILERFSAQQFPDLHSELNLSSLELGDSALYFCASSVAGGAGHAFFGQGTRLTVV.